Below, 17 T cell receptor beta chains from the same sample are listed, as sequenced in a study of blood T cell repertoires in COVID-19. TCRdb's copy holds only in-frame clones and misses some; the assay was immunoSEQ multiplex PCR. This sample carries about 150,000 clones, over 65% of them seen once, and the ten largest clones take around 17%. The sequencing sample was made of peripheral blood. All receptors come from a man aged 50-59 years with acute or convalescent COVID-19.

There are a few counts of this clone. J is TRBJ1-1 and V is TRBV5-5, with 9 bases matching TRBD1. Germline V gives CDR1 SGHKS, CDR2 YYEKEE (reference sequence). V shed 1 base, J shed 1 base, and the junction held 8 bases outside the gene matches. The CDR3 runs to 17 residues. The CDR3 protein is CASSLLRQGGTNTEAFF. CDR3 bases: TGTGCCAGCAGCTTGCTAAGACAGGGGGGGACGAACACTGAAGCTTTCTTT.

The chain is built from TRBV4-2 and TRBJ2-2; TRBD2 matches 9 bases. Germline assignment: CDR1 LGHNA and CDR2 YNFKEQ. The CDR3 contains 18 residues. The trim removed 1 base at V and 1 base at J, leaving 7 bases unmatched. As DNA, the CDR3 is TGTGCCAGCAGCCAAGTAATATGGCGGGGGGGGAACACCGGGGAGCTGTTTTTT. Translating it yields CASSQVIWRGGNTGELFF.

This clone was found once. This sequence joins TRBV18 and TRBJ2-2, with 7 bases that match TRBD1. The CDR3 sequence is 14 residues long. V gave up 3 bases and J gave up 7 bases; unmatched junction bases: 5. Germline V CDR1 and CDR2: KGHSH, LQKENI. The CDR3, as DNA: TGTGCCAGCTCACCGGACAGGTTACGCGGGGAGCTGTTTTTT. Its protein product is CASSPDRLRGELFF.

The chain combines TRBV6-5 with TRBJ2-7; D perhaps matches TRBD1 (5 bases). Trimming pared 0 bases from V and 3 bases from J, leaving 12 bases between. The CDR3 loop spans 15 amino acids. CDR1 and CDR2 (germline): MNHEY, SVGAGI. The CDR3 loop reads CASSYSSRADYEQYF. In nucleotides, the CDR3 is TGTGCCAGCAGTTACTCGAGCAGGGCGGACTACGAGCAGTACTTC.

This sequence joins TRBV5-6 and TRBJ2-1; no clear D. The V gene's germline CDR1 is SGHDT and CDR2 YYEEEE. Between the trimmed V and J ends, which lost 0 bases and 4 bases, there was a span of 8 bases. The length of the CDR3 is 14 residues. Here the CDR3 reads CASSLAGRYNEQFF. The CDR3, as DNA: TGTGCCAGCAGCTTGGCCGGCAGGTACAATGAGCAGTTCTTC.

The gene calls are TRBV5-1 and TRBJ2-1; 8 bases map to TRBD1. CDR3 size: 17 residues. J gave up 5 bases and V 0 bases, and 10 bases lay outside the gene matches. Germline loops: CDR1 SGHRS, CDR2 YFSETQ. The CDR3 nucleotides read TGCGCCAGCAGCTTGGTTTTTCCCGGGACAGGAAACAATGAGCAGTTCTTC. This encodes CASSLVFPGTGNNEQFF.

The chain uses TRBV6-1 and TRBJ1-3, with TRBD1 matching over 8 bases. CDR3 length: 15 residues. Trimming cost V 2 bases and J 7 bases; bases outside gene matches: 7. Per germline, CDR1 MNHNS and CDR2 SASEGT. CDR3 region: CASSEQGADWNTIYF. The CDR3 bases are TGTGCCAGCAGTGAACAGGGGGCGGATTGGAACACCATATATTTT.

The chain links TRBV21-1 to TRBJ1-6. TRBV21-1 is assigned pseudogene status. This CDR3 is 16 amino acids long. CDR3 in DNA: TGTGCCACCTCTCCCGGAGGGTCGGCCTATAATTCACCCCTCCACTTT. It specifies CATSPGGSAYNSPLHF.

Here the CDR3 reads CASTPLEGVGASTEGTEAFF. The DNA of the CDR3 is TGTGCCAGCACCCCTTTGGAGGGTGTTGGGGCAAGCACGGAGGGCACTGAAGCTTTCTTT. The chain recombines TRBV28 with TRBJ1-1; TRBD1 might be the D (5 bases). This CDR3 has 20 amino acids. Germline assignment: CDR1 MDHEN and CDR2 SYDVKM. Between the trimmed V and J ends, which lost 7 bases and 4 bases, there was a span of 34 bases.

The V and J genes are TRBV18 and TRBJ2-2; D is perhaps TRBD1 (5 bases). The CDR3 extends over 12 amino acids. The germline gives CDR1 KGHSH, CDR2 LQKENI. V gave up 8 bases and J gave up 6 bases, with 10 bases separating them. The CDR3, as DNA: TGTGCCAGCCCGCAGGGTTCCGGGGAGCTGTTTTTT. Its protein product is CASPQGSGELFF.

This clone was recorded only once. The chain employs TRBV30 and TRBJ2-3, with 8 nucleotides matching TRBD1. V lost 7 bases, J lost 5 bases, and 5 bases stayed unmatched. The CDR3 runs 12 residues. Germline assignment: CDR1 GTSNPN and CDR2 SVGIG (reference sequence). The CDR3 is CALGTGGDTQYF. CDR3 coding DNA: TGTGCCTTAGGGACAGGCGGAGATACGCAGTATTTT.

The chain has TRBV20-1 and TRBJ2-1, with 11 bases that match TRBD2. This CDR3 is 16 amino acids long. Germline values: CDR1 DFQATT, CDR2 SNEGSKA (reference sequence). The V and J ends lost 3 bases and 1 base, in that order; junction bases with no gene match: 5. CDR3 nucleotides: TGCAGTGCTAGTGAGACTAGCGGGGCTTCCTACAATGAGCAGTTCTTC. Amino acid sequence: CSASETSGASYNEQFF.

The rearrangement uses TRBV12-3 or TRBV12-4 and TRBJ1-1, with D possibly matching TRBD1 (6 bases). V shed 5 bases and J shed 11 bases, with 15 bases lying between them. This CDR3 spans 12 amino acids. The CDR3 nucleotides read TGTGCCAGCAGTGCCGACAGGTCTCGGGCTTTCTTT. Amino acid sequence: CASSADRSRAFF.

The chain joins TRBV5-1 to TRBJ1-5, with D unclear. Germline CDR1 reads SGHRS; CDR2 reads YFSETQ. This CDR3 has 14 amino acids. The V gene lost 7 bases and the J gene lost 3 bases, with 14 bases spanning the gap. The CDR3 bases are TGCGCCAGCCGCCCCGACTTCGACAATCAGCCCCAGCATTTT. Translating it yields CASRPDFDNQPQHF. Looking up the rest from reference TRBV5-1 and TRBJ1-5 gives the full variable domain: KAGVTQTPRYLIKTRGQQVTLSCSPISGHRSVSWYQQTPGQGLQFLFEYFSETQRNKGNFPGRFSGRQFSNSRSEMNVSTLELGDSALYLCASRPDFDNQPQHFGDGTRLSIL.

This chain joins TRBV5-1 and TRBJ1-1; possibly TRBD1 for D (5 bases). The germline gives CDR1 SGHRS, CDR2 YFSETQ. The V end was cut by 2 bases, the J end by 2 bases, with 13 bases between. The CDR3 has 15 residues. The CDR3 DNA follows: TGCGCCAGCAGCTTTTTGGGGCGGGATAACACTGAAGCTTTCTTT. As protein: CASSFLGRDNTEAFF.

This clone was seen more than once but under ten times. This sequence joins TRBV7-6 and TRBJ2-1; the match to TRBD2 covers 14 bases. The CDR3 length is 17 residues. V was pared by 5 bases and J by 6 bases, with 9 bases of the junction left unmatched. Germline lookup yields CDR1 SGHVS and CDR2 FNYEAQ. DNA of the CDR3: TGTGCCAGCAGCGGAGACCTCGGGACTAGCGGGAGCAATGAGCAGTTCTTC. Translated, it gives CASSGDLGTSGSNEQFF.

The genes are TRBV7-2 and TRBJ1-2; D is uncertain. The CDR3 consists of 14 residues. Germline V CDR1 and CDR2: SGHTA, FQGNSA. Trimming removed 9 bases from V and 2 bases from J, with 16 bases in between. The chain's CDR3 is CASTNRYLNYGYTF. CDR3 coding DNA: TGTGCCAGTACTAACCGATATCTCAACTATGGCTACACCTTC.